The T cell receptor (beta chain) described here comes from a study of T cell responses to AZD1222 COVID-19 vaccine (dated by TCRdb to the early 2020s). Concerning the study at large: Because spike-specific TCR depth and breadth did not differ between the two schedules, AZD1222 recipients who got a second dose at roughly 4 weeks were pooled with those who got a second dose at roughly 12 weeks. A total of 230 to 250 trial participants underwent TCR sequencing, of whom 207 received two doses of AZD1222 and roughly 25 received two doses of the MenACWY control vaccine. Trial participants were enrolled into age subgroups of 18-55, 56-69 and 70-plus years, which contained around 150, 28 and 57 TCR-sequenced participants, respectively. The study at large found these results: CD4 TCRs associated with the vaccine covered the entire spike protein, and the dominant responses were in regions 160-218 and 743-854. After two AZD1222 doses, both the breadth and the depth of spike-specific TCRs were significantly higher than at day 0 and than in MenACWY recipients. Because no day 14 peak-response samples were available, the repertoires could be characterized only after the peak T cell response. In the small 56-69-year group, the increase in depth fell short of significance, most likely because of low power. Conclusions about previously exposed vaccinees were limited because only a handful of AZD1222 recipients were SARS-CoV-2 seropositive at baseline. Reportedly, close to half of the unique spike-specific TCRs recognized epitopes lying outside the regions that are mutated in the B.1.351 and B.1.1.7 variants. Most participants were white British and females outnumbered males, and the authors suggested that clonal diversity may have been underestimated.

Regarding this clone: What antigen it recognizes has not been identified. No much larger clonotype is one base removed from it; base qualities were not supplied.

The CDR3 regions of human TCRbeta chains were analyzed by immunosequencing. From the authors' description of their analysis: Repertoire TCRs were checked for matches against a reference library of SARS-CoV-2-specific TCRs that had been generated using the MIRA antigen-specificity platform. Breadth was defined as the fraction of unique TCRs that were SARS-CoV-2-associated. Depth was defined as the fraction of total T cells that were SARS-CoV-2-associated. Each spike-specific TCR was assigned to its reactive spike region and to a CD4 or CD8 class using the MIRA data. Log10-transformed breadth and depth values were compared by one-way ANOVA with Sidak's multiple comparisons tests. The table comes from immuneACCESS by way of TCRdb, which keeps in-frame sequences with V and J called. Part of the clones is missing from these tables; in studies checked, under half for an unresolved V gene and the rest for unknown reasons. V and J calls and clone size come straight from that table; D and trimming were deduced from the DNA. In all, the sample holds 140,000 or so clones, and about 91% of those were seen once. The ten largest clones represent about 1.9% of the sample.

The time point label for this specimen denotes: baseline before first vaccination. Vaccinee samples were obtained from the UK trials COV001 and COV002, which included a single-blind randomized controlled phase 2/3 trial of AZD1222 (ChAdOx1 nCoV-19) in healthy adults. For TCRbeta chain sequencing, PBMC samples from trial participants were taken at day 0 and at day 28 after the second dose. The CDR3 covers 18 residues, taking in both the cysteine and the phenylalanine. Of all the DNA, just the CDR3 is kept, 54 bases in frame from base 1. The germline V gene sets CDR1 to SGDLS and CDR2 to YYNGEE. Clipping removes 3 bases from V and 2 bases from J, with 13 as the unmatched junction base count.

This TCR was sampled from an adult in good health. This specimen was peripheral blood, taken on day 0 of AZD1222 vaccination. This receptor chain uses TRBV9 and TRBJ1-2; 10 central bases correspond to TRBD1. In nucleotide form, the sequence is TGTGCCAGCAGCGCCTCCGGGACAGGGGCGATAGGAAACTATGGCTACACCTTC. Protein translation: CASSASGTGAIGNYGYTF.